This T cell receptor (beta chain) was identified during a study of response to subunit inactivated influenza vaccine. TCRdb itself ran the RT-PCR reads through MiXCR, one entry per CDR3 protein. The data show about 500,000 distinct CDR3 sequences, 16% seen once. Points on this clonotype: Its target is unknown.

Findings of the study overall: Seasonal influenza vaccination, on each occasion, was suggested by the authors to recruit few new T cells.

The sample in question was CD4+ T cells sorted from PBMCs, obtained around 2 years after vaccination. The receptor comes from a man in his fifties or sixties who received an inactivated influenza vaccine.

CDR3 sequence (DNA): TGTGCCAGCAGCCCCACCGGGTCAAGCTCCTACGAGCAGTACTTC. It translates to CASSPTGSSSYEQYF. The chain has TRBV7-2 and TRBJ2-7; no reliable D call. There are 15 residues in the CDR3. Germline CDR1 and CDR2: SGHTA and FQGNSA. The V end was cut by 5 bases, the J end by 0 bases, with 14 bases between.